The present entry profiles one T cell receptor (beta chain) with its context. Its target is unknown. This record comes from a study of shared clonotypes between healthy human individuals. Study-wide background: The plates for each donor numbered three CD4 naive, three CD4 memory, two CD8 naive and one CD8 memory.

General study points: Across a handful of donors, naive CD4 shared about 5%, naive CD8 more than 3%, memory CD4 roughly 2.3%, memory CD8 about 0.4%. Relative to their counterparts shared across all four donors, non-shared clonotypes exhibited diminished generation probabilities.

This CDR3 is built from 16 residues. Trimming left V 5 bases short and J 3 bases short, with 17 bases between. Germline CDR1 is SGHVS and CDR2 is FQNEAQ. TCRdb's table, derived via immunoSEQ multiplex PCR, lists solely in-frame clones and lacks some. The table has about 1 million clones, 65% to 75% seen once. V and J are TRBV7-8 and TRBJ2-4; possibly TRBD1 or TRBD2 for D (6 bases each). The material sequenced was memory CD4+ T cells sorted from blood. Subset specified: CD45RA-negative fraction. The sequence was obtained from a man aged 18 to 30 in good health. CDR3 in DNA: TGTGCCAGCAGCACAGATGGGGGGCGCTTCAAAAACATTCAGTACTTC. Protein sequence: CASSTDGGRFKNIQYF. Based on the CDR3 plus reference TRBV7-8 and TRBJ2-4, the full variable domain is GAGVSQSPRYKVAKRGQDVALRCDPISGHVSLFWYQQALGQGPEFLTYFQNEAQLDKSGLPSDRFFAERPEGSVSTLKIQRTQQEDSAVYLCASSTDGGRFKNIQYFGAGTRLSVL.